The subject of this entry is one T cell receptor beta chain. Its antigen is not identified. CD45RO-negative, CCR7-selected cells formed the naive CD8 fraction, which excluded terminally differentiated effector memory CD45RA+ cells. These data are taken from a study of shared clonotypes between healthy human individuals. Whole-study context: Per donor, three plates held CD4 naive cells, three held CD4 memory, two held CD8 naive and one held CD8 memory. General study results and limits: Few donors limited the genetic and exposure-history diversity represented.

Source study methods: Junction-only immunoSEQ data arrived without quality scores, meaning filtering differed. Sequencing used immunoSEQ multiplex PCR; TCRdb keeps in-frame clones, though not all of them. V, J and clone size derive from that table, while D and trimming were established from the DNA sequence. The repertoire has over 800,000 clones, more than 85% of them found once; the top ten carry 24%. This TCR was sampled from a man younger than 45 in good health. Input material: naive CD8+ T cells sorted from blood.

The CDR3 is CASSGGDRGRETQYF. CDR3 in DNA: TGTGCCAGCAGTGGCGGCGACAGGGGCCGGGAGACCCAGTACTTC. The V and J genes are TRBV6-1 and TRBJ2-5; the match to TRBD1 covers 8 bases. Germline trimming cut 4 bases from V and 5 bases from J; bases unmatched to any gene: 9. The CDR3 totals 15 residues. Germline V gene lookup returns CDR1 MNHNS and CDR2 SASEGT.